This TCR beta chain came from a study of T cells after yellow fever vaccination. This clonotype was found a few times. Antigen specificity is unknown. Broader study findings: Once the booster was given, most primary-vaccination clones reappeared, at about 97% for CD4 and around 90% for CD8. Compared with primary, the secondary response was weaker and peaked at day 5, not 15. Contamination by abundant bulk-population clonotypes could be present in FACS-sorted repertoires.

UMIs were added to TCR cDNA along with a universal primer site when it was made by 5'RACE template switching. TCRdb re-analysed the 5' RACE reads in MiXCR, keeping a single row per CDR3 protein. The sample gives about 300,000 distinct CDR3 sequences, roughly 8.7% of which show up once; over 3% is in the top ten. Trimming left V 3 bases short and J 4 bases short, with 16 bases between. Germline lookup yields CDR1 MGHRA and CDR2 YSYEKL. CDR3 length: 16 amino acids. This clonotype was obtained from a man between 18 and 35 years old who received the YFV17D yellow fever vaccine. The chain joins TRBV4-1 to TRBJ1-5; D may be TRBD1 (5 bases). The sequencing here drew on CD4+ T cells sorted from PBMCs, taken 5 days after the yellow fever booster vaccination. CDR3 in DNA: TGCGCCAGCAGCCATTTGGTAACAGGCCGTAATCAGCCCCAGCATTTT. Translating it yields CASSHLVTGRNQPQHF.